A single sample is the source of the 19 T cell receptor beta chains below, sequenced in a study of blood T cell repertoires in COVID-19. Only in-frame clones appear in the TCRdb table, and some are missing; sequencing was by immunoSEQ multiplex PCR. The repertoire holds just over 650,000 clones, with 70% to 90% as singletons. The sample consisted of peripheral blood. Source of these receptors: a woman aged 18 to 35 with acute or convalescent COVID-19.

The chain combines TRBV12-3 or TRBV12-4 with TRBJ2-7, with D perhaps matching TRBD1 (5 bases). Deletions cut 6 bases from V and 5 bases from J, with 14 bases between. The CDR3 runs to 13 residues. The DNA of the CDR3 is TGTGCCAGCAGGAAGGACAACAGTCACGAGCAGTACTTC. This gives the protein CASRKDNSHEQYF.

This clone was seen only once. CDR3 in amino acids: CASSSGRQGLNTEAFF. The CDR3 DNA is TGTGCCAGCAGCTCCGGGCGACAGGGACTGAACACTGAAGCTTTCTTT. The rearrangement uses TRBV11-2 and TRBJ1-1; 7 nucleotides agree with TRBD1. The J segment lost 0 bases and the V segment lost 4 bases, leaving 8 bases of the junction unmatched. The germline gives CDR1 SGHAT, CDR2 FQNNGV. The CDR3 runs 16 residues.

The J gene is TRBJ2-7, the V gene TRBV7-6, with 8 bases fitting TRBD1. V lost 1 base to trimming and J lost 2 bases; unmatched junction nucleotides: 10. Germline assignment: CDR1 SGHVS and CDR2 FNYEAQ. The CDR3 is 17 amino acids. CDR3 nucleotides: TGTGCCAGCAGCTTAGGGGGTGTCGGGACAGGTGCCTACGAGCAGTACTTC. Its protein product is CASSLGGVGTGAYEQYF.

The chain recombines TRBV12-3 or TRBV12-4 with TRBJ1-1, with D possibly matching TRBD1 (5 bases). Trimming pared 1 base from V and 8 bases from J, leaving 5 bases between. This CDR3 is 11 amino acids long. The CDR3 spells CASSLGQEAFF. In DNA, the CDR3 is TGTGCCAGCAGTTTAGGACAGGAAGCTTTCTTT.

The chain is built from TRBV6-2 or TRBV6-3 and TRBJ2-1; 7 bases fit TRBD2. Germline CDR1 is MNHEY and CDR2 is SVGEGT. This CDR3 spans 20 amino acids. V gave up 2 bases and J gave up 5 bases; unmatched junction bases: 21. The CDR3 reads CASSYPSTSLRLGLDNEQFF. In DNA form, the CDR3 reads TGTGCCAGCAGTTACCCCTCGACTAGCCTTCGATTGGGTCTAGACAATGAGCAGTTCTTC.

The chain is built from TRBV28 and TRBJ1-2; D might be TRBD1 (5 bases). Germline V gene lookup returns CDR1 MDHEN and CDR2 SYDVKM. This CDR3 spans 15 amino acids. The V end lost 3 bases, the J end lost 2 bases, and 13 bases lay between the germline ends. The CDR3 nucleotides are TGTGCCAGCAGTTTTGGAGGGGAAGGGAACTATGGCTACACCTTC. Translated: CASSFGGEGNYGYTF.

The CDR3 is CASRMTGNAGNTIYF. The CDR3 DNA reads TGTGCCAGCAGGATGACAGGGAACGCGGGAAACACCATATATTTT. V and J are TRBV28 and TRBJ1-3, with 7 positions matching TRBD1. CDR3 size: 15 residues. CDR1 and CDR2 (germline): MDHEN, SYDVKM. Losses at the gene ends were 6 bases for V and 4 bases for J; bases not matched to a gene: 9.

V usage is TRBV18 and J usage is TRBJ1-1, with a tentative D call TRBD1 (6 bases). The CDR3 is 14 residues long. V lost 5 bases and J 1 base, leaving 11 bases between the germline ends. In germline, CDR1 is KGHSH, CDR2 LQKENI. The CDR3 loop reads CASSATGTNTEAFF. The DNA for the CDR3 is TGTGCCAGCTCAGCCACAGGGACGAACACTGAAGCTTTCTTT. The full variable domain, completed using reference TRBV18 and TRBJ1-1, is NAGVMQNPRHLVRRRGQEARLRCSPMKGHSHVYWYRQLPEEGLKFMVYLQKENIIDESGMPKERFSAEFPKEGPSILRIQQVVRGDSAAYFCASSATGTNTEAFFGQGTRLTVV.

V usage is TRBV7-9 and J usage is TRBJ1-2; D not resolved. This CDR3 spans 12 amino acids. The germline CDR1 and CDR2 sequences are SEHNR and FQNEAQ (reference sequence). V was pared by 5 bases and J by 8 bases, with 12 bases between. The CDR3 sequence: CASSPPFEGYTF. The CDR3 DNA sequence: TGTGCCAGCAGCCCCCCATTCGAGGGCTACACCTTC.

This clone was counted between two and nine times. The rearrangement links TRBV5-1 to TRBJ2-7; TRBD1 matches 9 bases. The CDR3 is 15 residues long. The germline V gene has CDR1 SGHRS and CDR2 YFSETQ. V dropped 4 bases and J dropped 6; count of bases not matched to a gene: 11. In nucleotides, the CDR3 is TGCGCCAGCAGCATAGGACAGGGGAAGGTCTTCGAGCAGTACTTC. Translated, it gives CASSIGQGKVFEQYF.

About this clone: At one of its ends the junction is not consistent with the germline gene, which may arise from a read error. This chain uses TRBV6-5 with TRBJ1-4; tentative D call: TRBD1 (6 bases). CDR1 and CDR2 (germline): MNHEY, SVGAGI. This CDR3 is built from 14 residues. In DNA form, the CDR3 reads TGTGCCTTCAGGGGACGGAGCGATAATGAAAAGCTGTTTTTT. Its translation is CAFRGRSDNEKLFF.

Concerning this clone itself: Germline and junction disagree at one end, which may indicate a read error. This chain links TRBV4-3 with TRBJ1-2; 12 nucleotides line up with TRBD1. Germline V lookup: CDR1 LGHNA, CDR2 YSLEER. The CDR3 totals 14 residues. In nucleotides, the CDR3 is TGCGCCAGCAGCCAAGAGGCGGGACAGGGGGCCTGGGGCTTC. It specifies CASSQEAGQGAWGF.

V is TRBV29-1 and J is TRBJ1-3; the D is unclear. The V gene's germline CDR1 is SQVTM and CDR2 ANQGSEA. CDR3 length: 13 amino acids. V was cut by 6 bases and J by 1 base, with 10 bases left in between. CDR3 DNA sequence: TGCAGCGTAGCGGGAGTTTCTGGAAACACCATATATTTT. Its translation is CSVAGVSGNTIYF.

V usage is TRBV9 and J usage is TRBJ1-2; TRBD1 is a possible D gene (6 bases). Germline loops: CDR1 SGDLS, CDR2 YYNGEE. Trimming pared 0 bases from V and 7 bases from J, leaving 13 bases between. The CDR3 sequence is 14 residues long. CDR3 amino acids: CASSVAAAGAGYTF. The CDR3 DNA follows: TGTGCCAGCAGCGTAGCTGCAGCAGGGGCTGGCTACACCTTC.

Details on this clone: Other DNA variants within this sample encode the same CDR3. This rearrangement joins TRBV11-2 to TRBJ1-2; TRBD1 aligns across 9 bases. The CDR3 spans 14 residues. Germline trimming cut 5 bases from V and 4 bases from J; bases unmatched to any gene: 5. Germline V CDR1 and CDR2: SGHAT, FQNNGV. The CDR3 nucleotides are TGTGCCAGCAGCCCGGGACAGGGTACCTATGGCTACACCTTC. This translates into CASSPGQGTYGYTF.

This rearrangement joins TRBV9 to TRBJ1-1; 9 nucleotides agree with TRBD1. The germline V gene encodes CDR1 SGDLS and CDR2 YYNGEE. Losses at the gene ends were 4 bases for V and 0 bases for J; bases not matched to a gene: 19. The CDR3 consists of 20 residues. The CDR3 loop reads CASSTTIVPGQGRVNTEAFF. The CDR3 coding sequence is TGTGCCAGCAGCACCACCATTGTCCCGGGACAGGGTCGGGTGAACACTGAAGCTTTCTTT.

V is TRBV5-1 and J is TRBJ2-7; 8 positions agree with TRBD1. Germline V lookup: CDR1 SGHRS, CDR2 YFSETQ. The V gene end was trimmed by 3 bases and the J gene end by 0 bases; junction bases not matched to a gene: 5. This CDR3 spans 15 amino acids. The CDR3 coding sequence is TGCGCCAGCAGCTCGGGGACAGGACTCTCCTACGAGCAGTACTTC. It encodes CASSSGTGLSYEQYF.

The chain combines TRBV3-1 (or the pseudogene TRBV3-2) with TRBJ2-7; weak D call: TRBD1 (7 bases). The CDR3 runs to 16 residues. CDR1 and CDR2 (germline): LGHDT, YNNKEL (reference sequence). Trimming stripped 3 bases from V and 0 bases from J, with 15 bases between. CDR3 DNA: TGTGCCAGCAGCCACAGGGGGGCAGGGGGCTCCTACGAGCAGTACTTC. This translates into CASSHRGAGGSYEQYF.

The chain uses TRBV3-1 (or the pseudogene TRBV3-2) and TRBJ2-1, with TRBD2 matching over 11 bases. V trimming: 3 bases; J trimming: 8 bases; junction bases outside the gene matches: 9. The CDR3 has 16 amino acids. The germline V gene has CDR1 LGHDT and CDR2 YNNKEL (reference sequence). The CDR3 protein is CASSQVLSGGADEQFF. Here the CDR3 DNA reads TGTGCCAGCAGCCAGGTCCTTAGCGGGGGGGCAGATGAGCAGTTCTTC.